The rows below give T cell receptor beta chains drawn from one sample of a study of technical replicates of blood from a handful of donors. The protocol was immunoSEQ multiplex PCR, while the TCRdb copy is restricted to in-frame clones and leaves out a portion. The sample records 85,000 to 100,000 clones, approximately 95% being singletons. Sequencing used T cells isolated from PBMCs. These receptors all stem from a human donor in good health. CDR3s include the opening cysteine and the closing phenylalanine or tryptophan. The D gene is left open where the match is weak. Where a row states a size, it is once, few, many or the class of an expanded clone; other rows omit it.

v_call	clone_size	d_call	j_call	cdr3_aa	cdr3_nt
TRBV7-9	.	.	TRBJ2-1	CASSSGLLYNEQFF	TGTGCCAGCAGCTCAGGGCTCCTCTACAATGAGCAGTTCTTC
TRBV4-1	.	.	TRBJ2-6	CASSHAGAKGSGANVLTF	TGCGCCAGCAGCCATGCGGGGGCAAAGGGCTCTGGGGCCAACGTCCTGACTTTC
TRBV7-6	.	.	TRBJ2-3	CASSLVGSGDLDTQYF	TGTGCCAGCAGCTTAGTAGGTTCGGGGGACTTGGATACGCAGTATTTT
TRBV10-3	.	.	TRBJ1-5	CAISESGRNQPQHF	TGTGCCATCAGTGAGTCGGGCCGCAATCAGCCCCAGCATTTT
TRBV5-1	.	TRBD1	TRBJ2-7	CASSLTGLRPEQYF	TGCGCCAGCAGCCTGACAGGGCTGCGGCCCGAGCAGTACTTC
TRBV4-1	.	.	TRBJ2-1	CASSQLGTAYNEQFF	TGCGCCAGCAGCCAGCTAGGGACTGCCTACAATGAGCAGTTCTTC
TRBV6-5	.	.	TRBJ1-1	CASSATGLRTEAFF	TGTGCCAGCAGTGCCACAGGGTTACGGACTGAAGCTTTCTTT
TRBV5-1	once	TRBD2	TRBJ2-3	CASSLAGGSGSTDTQYF	TGCGCCAGCAGCTTGGCCGGGGGTAGCGGGAGCACAGATACGCAGTATTTT
TRBV6-5	once	.	TRBJ1-6	CASRRNSGNSPLHF	TGTGCCAGCAGAAGAAACAGTGGGAATTCACCCCTCCACTTT
TRBV11-2	.	.	TRBJ2-2	CASSLSGLNTGELFF	TGTGCCAGCAGCTTATCAGGCCTAAACACCGGGGAGCTGTTTTTT
TRBV6-5	.	TRBD2	TRBJ2-1	CASSPRTSGEQFF	TGTGCCAGCAGCCCTCGGACTAGCGGAGAGCAGTTCTTC
TRBV19	.	.	TRBJ2-5	CASSPPGNVQETQYF	TGTGCCAGTTCCCCCCCCGGGAACGTTCAAGAGACCCAGTACTTC
TRBV9	.	TRBD2	TRBJ2-3	CASSARTSGGAGTQYF	TGTGCCAGCAGCGCTAGGACTAGCGGGGGGGCCGGGACGCAGTATTTT
TRBV7-9	.	.	TRBJ1-2	CASSAGTGWGYTF	TGTGCCAGCAGCGCGGGCACAGGGTGGGGCTACACCTTC
TRBV2	.	TRBD1	TRBJ1-5	CASHRGGQPQHF	TGTGCCAGCCACAGGGGTGGTCAGCCCCAGCATTTT
TRBV5-1	.	.	TRBJ2-3	CASSLYNREGGTDTQYF	TGCGCCAGCAGCTTATATAACAGGGAAGGTGGGACAGATACGCAGTATTTT
TRBV5-1	.	.	TRBJ1-1	CASSGITPGVNTEAFF	TGCGCCAGCAGCGGTATCACCCCGGGGGTCAACACTGAAGCTTTCTTT
TRBV9	.	.	TRBJ2-7	CASSAGSYEQYF	TGTGCCAGCAGCGCAGGGTCGTACGAGCAGTACTTC
TRBV5-1	.	TRBD1	TRBJ1-4	CASSTTGKSEKLFF	TGCGCCAGCAGCACGACAGGGAAGAGCGAAAAACTGTTTTTT
TRBV30	.	.	TRBJ2-2	CAWSLGGPAGELFF	TGTGCCTGGAGTTTGGGGGGGCCAGCCGGGGAGCTGTTTTTT
TRBV18	.	.	TRBJ2-5	CASSPFSSRETQYF	TGTGCCAGCTCACCTTTCAGTTCCAGGGAGACCCAGTACTTC
TRBV6-6	once	TRBD2	TRBJ2-3	CASSYLPSGYTDTQYF	TGTGCCAGCAGTTACCTTCCTAGCGGATACACAGATACGCAGTATTTT
TRBV19	.	.	TRBJ2-7	CASSRIQGRVRNEQYF	TGTGCCAGTAGTAGGATCCAAGGCAGGGTGCGGAACGAGCAGTACTTC
TRBV10-2	.	TRBD1	TRBJ2-7	CASSRTGSSYEQYF	TGCGCCAGCAGCAGGACAGGGAGCTCCTACGAGCAGTACTTC
TRBV6-5	once	.	TRBJ1-5	CASSPISGQPQHF	TGTGCCAGCAGTCCAATCTCCGGTCAGCCCCAGCATTTT
TRBV28	.	TRBD1	TRBJ1-2	CATQGVYGYTF	TGTGCCACACAGGGGGTTTATGGCTACACCTTC
TRBV7-9	once	.	TRBJ2-7	CASSYRGGLEQYF	TGTGCCAGCAGCTACAGGGGGGGCCTCGAGCAGTACTTC
TRBV5-4	once	.	TRBJ1-1	CASSFRGGEAFF	TGTGCCAGCAGCTTCCGGGGAGGAGAAGCTTTCTTT
TRBV4-2	.	TRBD2	TRBJ2-7	CASSQGSGGDEQYF	TGTGCCAGCAGCCAAGGGAGCGGGGGAGACGAGCAGTACTTC
TRBV7-9	.	.	TRBJ1-4	CASRPGVGGEKLFF	TGTGCCAGCAGGCCCGGGGTTGGTGGCGAAAAACTGTTTTTT
TRBV2	.	TRBD1	TRBJ2-7	CASSPGTGTYEQYF	TGTGCCAGCAGCCCCGGGACAGGGACCTACGAGCAGTACTTC
TRBV7-6	once	.	TRBJ2-5	CASRQTQGGETQYF	TGTGCCAGCAGACAAACCCAGGGGGGTGAGACCCAGTACTTC
TRBV19	.	.	TRBJ1-4	CASSLKLDEKLFF	TGTGCCAGTAGTTTAAAGCTCGATGAAAAACTGTTTTTT
TRBV6-5	.	TRBD2	TRBJ2-3	CASSYGLAGVQHTQYF	TGTGCCAGCAGTTACGGACTAGCGGGGGTACAACATACGCAGTATTTT
TRBV5-1	.	.	TRBJ2-3	CASRRLTTTDTQYF	TGCGCCAGCAGGAGACTAACTACCACAGATACGCAGTATTTT
TRBV7-8	.	.	TRBJ1-1	CASSPSPGTNTEAFF	TGTGCCAGCAGCCCATCCCCGGGTACGAACACTGAAGCTTTCTTT
TRBV7-2	.	TRBD2	TRBJ2-2	CASRSGAGNTGELFF	TGTGCCAGCAGGTCGGGAGCGGGAAACACCGGGGAGCTGTTTTTT
TRBV29-1	.	.	TRBJ2-5	CSVGGASSGLLGETQYF	TGCAGCGTTGGTGGTGCGAGTTCAGGGTTATTGGGGGAGACCCAGTACTTC
TRBV4-1	.	.	TRBJ1-5	CASSQEGREVQPQHF	TGCGCCAGCAGCCAAGAGGGCAGGGAGGTTCAGCCCCAGCATTTT
TRBV7-2	.	TRBD1	TRBJ2-5	CASSRLGQQETQYF	TGTGCCAGCAGCCGACTGGGACAGCAAGAGACCCAGTACTTC
TRBV15	.	.	TRBJ2-7	CATSRDGAAISYEQYF	TGTGCCACCAGCAGAGATGGGGCGGCCATATCCTACGAGCAGTACTTC
TRBV5-3	.	.	TRBJ1-1	CARSLAQGEQTEAFF	TGTGCCAGAAGCTTGGCCCAAGGGGAACAGACTGAAGCTTTCTTT
TRBV10-1	.	TRBD1	TRBJ1-1	CASSRDPGQLEAFF	TGCGCCAGCAGTCGAGACCCGGGACAGCTTGAAGCTTTCTTT
TRBV11-2	.	.	TRBJ1-1	CATTAEGNTEAFF	TGTGCCACTACGGCAGAGGGGAACACTGAAGCTTTCTTT
TRBV28	.	.	TRBJ1-1	CASSPGSYTEAFF	TGTGCCAGCAGTCCAGGGTCTTACACTGAAGCTTTCTTT
TRBV10-3	.	.	TRBJ2-1	CAIREGLSNNEQFF	TGTGCCATCAGGGAGGGACTTTCCAACAATGAGCAGTTCTTC
TRBV6-5	once	TRBD1	TRBJ1-2	CASISSGGLYGYTF	TGTGCCAGCATTTCGTCAGGGGGCCTCTATGGCTACACCTTC
TRBV9	.	.	TRBJ2-1	CASSPVGGAFGDEQFF	TGTGCCAGCAGCCCGGTGGGGGGGGCCTTCGGGGATGAGCAGTTCTTC